The subject of this entry is one TCR beta chain. It lacks a known antigen. From its cysteine to its phenylalanine, the CDR3 spans 12 amino acids. Only the protein is available. CDR1 and CDR2, looked up from the germline V gene, are MNHEY and SVGEGT. The data are from a study of T cells expressing NK-cell markers (dated by TCRdb to 2018 to 2021). For context, the study as a whole: About 8 donors provided sorted CD3+CD56+NKG2C+, CD3+CD56+NKG2C- and CD3+CD56-NKG2C+ T-cell subsets, whose TCR beta-chain repertoires were profiled. Among the eight sequenced donors, seven were HCMV-seropositive and one was HCMV-seronegative. All eight donors whose samples were sequenced were randomly selected healthy volunteers, three of them men and five women. Illumina HiSeq 2000/2500, MiSeq or NextSeq was used to sequence libraries as 2 x 150 bp reads. The research as a whole found: Those dominant clonotypes were again the most abundant among CD3+CD56-NKG2C+ cells in a few donors, at roughly 25-60.1%. In six donors, the dominant CD3+CD56+NKG2C+ clonotypes were among the top 10 CD8+ clonotypes and accounted for roughly 1.0-7.0% of CD8+ T cells. Whether the expanded NKG2C-expressing T cell clones were specific for HCMV antigens was left unclear.

Sequenced on an Illumina HiSeq 2000. TCR beta cDNA libraries were made by 5'RACE template switching that added a universal primer site and unique molecular identifiers. Priming for cDNA synthesis came from the TCR beta constant segment, and two successive PCR amplification steps followed. The paper's data handling went like this. Reads were demultiplexed and grouped by UMI with MIGEC, and clonotypes were assembled and quantified with MiTCR. To remove erroneous sequences, TCR cDNA sequences were retained only when supported by two or more reads. The tcR package was used for downstream repertoire analysis, and clonotypes were matched across fractions by CDR3 nucleotide sequence plus V segment. VDJmatch was used to annotate antigen specificity against VDJdb, with one amino acid substitution allowed in CDR3. After reprocessing by TCRdb, each CDR3 protein sequence is one entry, and no DNA is given. The V and J calls, along with clone size, are taken from TCRdb and not from the paper's own processing. The sample's own table lists over 350,000 distinct CDR3 sequences. Roughly a tenth of the sample belongs to the ten largest clones.

HCMV serostatus was determined by detecting HCMV-specific IgG in serum with a commercial ELISA kit. Peripheral blood mononuclear cells were isolated from blood by Ficoll density gradient centrifugation. In this chain, TRBV6-2 or TRBV6-3 is recombined with TRBJ2-7. Specimen: blood T cells: a sorted CD56 or NKG2C T cell subset, CD4+ or CD8+ T cells, or bulk PBMC T cells (not recorded which). The sequence derives from a woman between 50 and 59 years old in good health. Donor details come from another sample of the same person, matched by shared clones. The CDR3 protein: CASSYSDYEQYF.